The next 13 T cell receptor beta chains were all read from a single sample in a study of regulatory T cells in long-lasting Graves disease. Time point indicated: newly diagnosed GD, antithyroid drugs for less than 3 months. From PBMCs, RNA was extracted and then used to make the TCR library. Building of the TCR beta libraries involved iRepertoire HTBI primers and Arm-PCR of CDR3 regions. TCRdb fed the multiplex PCR reads into MiXCR, producing one record per CDR3 protein. The sample lists roughly 530,000 distinct CDR3 sequences, about 15% seen once, with more than 20% in the top ten. In addition, the sample was reused for a study of T cells in Graves' hyperthyroidism and ophthalmopathy.

Sequencing used peripheral blood mononuclear cells (PBMCs), obtained at new diagnosis, from a patient treated with antithyroid drugs. Receptors were obtained from a woman aged 35-65 years with Graves disease.

This clonotype was seen repeatedly, ten times or more. V and J are TRBV18 and TRBJ1-4, with 7 bases aligning to TRBD1. This CDR3 is 14 amino acids long. Germline values: CDR1 KGHSH, CDR2 LQKENI. V shed 5 bases, J shed 7 bases, and the junction held 7 bases outside the gene matches. CDR3 nucleotides: TGTGCCAGCTCAGAGACCCGGGACAGTGAAAAACTGTTTTTT. Translating gives CASSETRDSEKLFF.

This clonotype appeared a few times. The chain recombines TRBV20-1 with TRBJ2-3; TRBD1 matches 9 bases. The CDR3 runs 14 residues. Germline CDR1 is DFQATT and CDR2 is SNEGSKA (reference sequence). V shed 5 bases, J shed 5 bases, and the junction held 8 bases outside the gene matches. Written as DNA, the CDR3 is TGCAGTGCTTTTCCGGGACAGGGTAGAGATACGCAGTATTTT. It specifies CSAFPGQGRDTQYF.

This clonotype has at least ten counts. The V gene is TRBV11-3, the J gene TRBJ2-2; tentatively, D is TRBD2 (5 bases). The germline gives CDR1 SGHNT, CDR2 YENEEA. V was clipped by 5 bases and J by 0 bases, with 13 bases between them. CDR3 length equals 16 residues. CDR3 nucleotides: TGTGCCAGCAGCCGCTCGGCGGGCTCGAACACCGGGGAGCTGTTTTTT. As protein: CASSRSAGSNTGELFF.

This clonotype was recorded many times. CDR3 region: CASRQTGGEAFF. In DNA form, the CDR3 reads TGTGCCAGCAGACAAACAGGGGGGGAAGCTTTCTTT. The rearrangement uses TRBV27 and TRBJ1-1; 8 bases map to TRBD1. This CDR3 is built from 12 residues. V was clipped by 6 bases and J by 8 bases; unmatched bases: 5. Germline values: CDR1 MNHEY, CDR2 SMNVEV (reference sequence).

The rearrangement uses TRBV5-1 and TRBJ1-2, with a tentative D call TRBD1 (5 bases). V lost 1 base and J lost 6, with 13 bases in between. Germline V gene data show CDR1 as SGHRS and CDR2 as YFSETQ. The CDR3 contains 14 residues. In nucleotides, the CDR3 is TGCGCCAGCAGCTTGAGGCAGATAGGGGATGGCTACACCTTC. Encoded protein: CASSLRQIGDGYTF.

V usage is TRBV5-1 and J usage is TRBJ2-5; D might be TRBD1 or TRBD2, each matching 5 bases. The CDR3 contains 14 residues. Germline V gene sequence: CDR1 SGHRS, CDR2 YFSETQ. V dropped 3 bases and J dropped 3 bases, with 12 bases sitting between them. The CDR3 is CASSSTDGEETQYF. The CDR3 bases are TGCGCCAGCAGCTCGACAGACGGGGAAGAGACCCAGTACTTC.

In its sample, this clonotype was seen many times. The V and J genes are TRBV5-5 and TRBJ2-3, with 9 bases identical to TRBD2. The CDR3 is made up of 14 amino acids. V lost 4 bases, J lost 6 bases, and 6 bases stayed unmatched. Germline loops: CDR1 SGHKS, CDR2 YYEKEE (reference sequence). Written as DNA, the CDR3 is TGTGCCAGCAGCGCGGGGGGGCCTATCGATACGCAGTATTTT. Amino acid sequence: CASSAGGPIDTQYF.

This clonotype was seen repeatedly, ten times or more. The gene calls are TRBV11-3 and TRBJ2-1; D gene unclear. The CDR3 runs to 13 residues. The germline gives CDR1 SGHNT, CDR2 YENEEA. V dropped 5 bases and J dropped 12 bases, with 17 bases sitting between them. The CDR3 protein is CASSGSWFPVQFF. Here the CDR3 DNA reads TGTGCCAGCAGCGGATCCTGGTTCCCTGTGCAGTTCTTC.

As for this clonotype: A much larger clone sits a single nucleotide away, making a read error possible. Given the absence of the conserved phenylalanine or tryptophan at the CDR3 end, a read error is likely. The chain joins TRBV20-1 to TRBJ1-1; D is perhaps TRBD1 (6 bases). Germline V gene lookup returns CDR1 DFQATT and CDR2 SNEGSKA (reference sequence). There are 13 residues in the CDR3. The V gene lost 6 bases and the J gene lost 4 bases, with 15 bases spanning the gap. The CDR3 here is CSAEGGAGTEAFL. In DNA form, the CDR3 reads TGCAGTGCAGAGGGGGGGGCGGGCACTGAAGCTTTCCTT.

This clonotype showed up just a few times. The chain links TRBV6-1 to TRBJ1-4; TRBD1 is a possible D gene (5 bases). The CDR3 is made up of 17 amino acids. Germline V CDR1 and CDR2: MNHNS, SASEGT. The V end was cut by 8 bases, the J end by 4 bases, with 23 bases between. This CDR3 is CASSPPGSGGYNEKLFF. The CDR3 DNA sequence: TGTGCCAGCTCCCCTCCGGGGTCCGGGGGGTATAATGAAAAACTGTTTTTT.

This clonotype was recorded many times. The rearrangement joins TRBV12-3 or TRBV12-4 to TRBJ2-7, with 7 bases fitting TRBD2. The ends lost 3 bases at V and 2 bases at J; junction bases unmatched: 7. There are 15 residues in the CDR3. CDR3 residues: CASSFVTAGTYEQYF. CDR3 coding DNA: TGTGCCAGCAGTTTCGTAACAGCGGGGACCTACGAGCAGTACTTC.

The V call is TRBV7-9, the J call TRBJ2-5, with 7 bases matching TRBD2. V lost 2 bases, J lost 3 bases, and 6 bases stayed unmatched. Germline loops: CDR1 SEHNR, CDR2 FQNEAQ (reference sequence). The CDR3 has 15 amino acids. In nucleotides, the CDR3 is TGTGCCAGCAGCTTAAGACTAGCTTCAGAAGAGACCCAGTACTTC. Protein sequence: CASSLRLASEETQYF.

This clonotype was detected many times. The chain joins TRBV2 to TRBJ2-1; 8 nucleotides align to TRBD2. The CDR3 consists of 16 residues. The germline CDR1 and CDR2 sequences are SNHLY and FYNNEI. V trimming: 6 bases; J trimming: 4 bases; junction bases outside the gene matches: 11. CDR3 sequence reads: CASRGLAGTRYNEQFF. CDR3 in DNA: TGTGCCAGCAGGGGGCTGGCCGGGACTAGATACAATGAGCAGTTCTTC.